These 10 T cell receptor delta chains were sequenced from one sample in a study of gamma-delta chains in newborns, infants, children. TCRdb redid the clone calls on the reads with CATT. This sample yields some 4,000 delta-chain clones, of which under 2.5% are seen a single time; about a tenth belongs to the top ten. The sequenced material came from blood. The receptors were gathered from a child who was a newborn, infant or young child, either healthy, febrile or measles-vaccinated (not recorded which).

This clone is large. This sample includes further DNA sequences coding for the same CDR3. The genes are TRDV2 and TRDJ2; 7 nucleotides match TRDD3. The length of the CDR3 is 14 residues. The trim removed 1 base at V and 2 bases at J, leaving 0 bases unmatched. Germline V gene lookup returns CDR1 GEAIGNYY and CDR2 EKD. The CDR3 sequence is CACDTGGLTAQLFF. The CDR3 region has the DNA TGTGCCTGTGACACTGGGGGATTGACAGCACAACTCTTCTTT.

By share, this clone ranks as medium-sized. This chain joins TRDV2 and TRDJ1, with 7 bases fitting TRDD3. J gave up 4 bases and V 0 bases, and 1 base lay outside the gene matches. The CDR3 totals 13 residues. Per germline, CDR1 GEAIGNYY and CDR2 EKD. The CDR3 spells CACDTWGSDKLIF. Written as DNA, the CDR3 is TGTGCCTGTGACACCTGGGGGAGCGATAAACTCATCTTT.

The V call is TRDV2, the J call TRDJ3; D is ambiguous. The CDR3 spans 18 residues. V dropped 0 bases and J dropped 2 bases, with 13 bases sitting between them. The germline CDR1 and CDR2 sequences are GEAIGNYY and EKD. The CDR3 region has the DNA TGTGCCTGTGACACCGTGGGCCTGGTACCCTGGGACACCCGACAGATGTTTTTC. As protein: CACDTVGLVPWDTRQMFF.

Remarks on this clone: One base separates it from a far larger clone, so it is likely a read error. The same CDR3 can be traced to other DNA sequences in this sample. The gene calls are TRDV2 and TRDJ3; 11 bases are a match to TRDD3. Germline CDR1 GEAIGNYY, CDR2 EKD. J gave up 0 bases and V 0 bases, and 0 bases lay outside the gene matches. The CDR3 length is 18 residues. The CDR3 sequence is CACDTTGGYSWDTRQMFF. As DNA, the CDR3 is TGTGCCTGTGACACCACTGGGGGATACTCCTGGGACACCCGACAGATGTTTTTC.

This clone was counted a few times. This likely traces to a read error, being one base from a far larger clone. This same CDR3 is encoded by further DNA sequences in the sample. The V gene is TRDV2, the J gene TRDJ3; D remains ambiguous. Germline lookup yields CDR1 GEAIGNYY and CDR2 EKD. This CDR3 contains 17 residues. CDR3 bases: TGCGCCTGTGCCATTACTCACGGGTCCTGGGACACCCGACAGATGTTTTTC. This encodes CACAITHGSWDTRQMFF.

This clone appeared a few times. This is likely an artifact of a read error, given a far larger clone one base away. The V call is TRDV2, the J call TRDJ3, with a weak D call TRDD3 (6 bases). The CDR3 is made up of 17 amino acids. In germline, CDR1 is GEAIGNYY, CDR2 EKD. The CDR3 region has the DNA TGTGCCTGTGACACCGTTGTACTGACCTGGGGCACCCGACAGATGTTTTTC. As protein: CACDTVVLTWGTRQMFF.

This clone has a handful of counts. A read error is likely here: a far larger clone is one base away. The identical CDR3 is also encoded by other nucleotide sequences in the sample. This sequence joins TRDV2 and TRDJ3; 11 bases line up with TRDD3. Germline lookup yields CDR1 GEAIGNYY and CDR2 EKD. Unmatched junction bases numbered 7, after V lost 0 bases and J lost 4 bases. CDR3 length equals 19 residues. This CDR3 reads CACDTVLGDSSWDTRQMFF. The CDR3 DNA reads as TGTGCCTGTGACACCGTACTGGGGGATAGCTCTTGGGACACCCGACAGATGTTTTTC.

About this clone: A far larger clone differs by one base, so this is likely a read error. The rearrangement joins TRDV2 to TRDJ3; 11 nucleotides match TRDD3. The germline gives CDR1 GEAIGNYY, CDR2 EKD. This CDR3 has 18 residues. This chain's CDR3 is CACDVLGDSSWDTRLMFF. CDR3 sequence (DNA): TGTGCCTGTGACGTACTGGGGGATAGCTCCTGGGACACCCGACTGATGTTTTTC.

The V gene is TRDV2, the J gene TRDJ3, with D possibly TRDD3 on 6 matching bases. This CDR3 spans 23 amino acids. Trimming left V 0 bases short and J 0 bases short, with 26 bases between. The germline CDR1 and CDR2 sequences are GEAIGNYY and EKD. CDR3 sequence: CACDTATSTGDPFSSWDTRQMFF. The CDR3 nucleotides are TGTGCCTGTGACACCGCAACTTCTACCGGGGATCCTTTTAGCTCCTGGGACACCCGACAGATGTTTTTC.

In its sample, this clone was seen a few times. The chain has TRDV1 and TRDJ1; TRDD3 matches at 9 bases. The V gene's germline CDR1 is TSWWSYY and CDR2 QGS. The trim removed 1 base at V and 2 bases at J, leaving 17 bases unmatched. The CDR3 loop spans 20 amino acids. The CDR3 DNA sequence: TGTGCTCTTGGGGAACAGGGCTTTCTGTTTACTGGGGGACCAACCGATAAACTCATCTTT. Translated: CALGEQGFLFTGGPTDKLIF.